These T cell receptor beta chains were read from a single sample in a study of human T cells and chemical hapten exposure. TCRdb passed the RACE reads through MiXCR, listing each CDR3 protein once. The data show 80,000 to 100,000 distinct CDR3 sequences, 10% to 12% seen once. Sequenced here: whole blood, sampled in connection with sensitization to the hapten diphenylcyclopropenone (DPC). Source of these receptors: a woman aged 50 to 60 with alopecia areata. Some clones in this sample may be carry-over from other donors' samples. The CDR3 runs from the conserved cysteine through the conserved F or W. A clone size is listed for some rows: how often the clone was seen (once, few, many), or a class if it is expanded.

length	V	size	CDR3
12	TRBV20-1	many	CSAKRGRSEAFF
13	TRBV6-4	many	CASSAGAGYGYTF
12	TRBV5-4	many	CASSPNRDTQYF
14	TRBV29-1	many	CSVRAGTSGYEQFF
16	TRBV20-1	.	CSASGTSGIRTDTQYF
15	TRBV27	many	CASSSDRGLVAEAFF
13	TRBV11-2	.	CASSLLRTYEQFF
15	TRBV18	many	CASSPSGVSSYEQYF
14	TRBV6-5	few	CASRFDRAPYGYTF
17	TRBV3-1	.	CASSQDLAARGLDTQYF
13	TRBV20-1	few	CSAIADTYNEQFF
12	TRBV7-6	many	CASSSTAGPKFF
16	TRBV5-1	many	CASSLDRAMANEKLFF
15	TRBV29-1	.	CSHTPGAGGGGELFF
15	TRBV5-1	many	CASSPRTGVNQPQHF
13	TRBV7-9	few	CASSPWTAGTQYF
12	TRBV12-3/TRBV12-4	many	CASSRRTDEAFF
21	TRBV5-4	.	CASSSITGPLPPAGGEETQYF
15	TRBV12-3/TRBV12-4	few	CASRSTGALSYEQYF
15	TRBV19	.	CASRPGGGRHNEQFF
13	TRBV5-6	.	CASSLVVSGELFF
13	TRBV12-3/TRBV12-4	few	CASRPETYNEQFF
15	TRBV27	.	CASSFSGARREKLFF
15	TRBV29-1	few	CSGGQRGNSNEKLFF
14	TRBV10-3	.	CAISEDRGSYEQYF
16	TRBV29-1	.	CSVEAPGQGRTGELFF
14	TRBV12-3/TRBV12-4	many	CASSFGTAYNEQFF
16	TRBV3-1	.	CASSRQLADSYNEQFF
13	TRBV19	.	CASSIPPPGEQYF
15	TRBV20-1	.	CSAPNPSGRAYEQYF
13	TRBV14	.	CASSQVPADTQYF
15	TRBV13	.	CASSLRARSYNEQFF
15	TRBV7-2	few	CASSLASLANAEQYF
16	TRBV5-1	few	CASSLELAGGRGEQYF
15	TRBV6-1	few	CASSEEVAGPYEQYF
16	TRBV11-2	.	CASSFGQGAIGTEAFF
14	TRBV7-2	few	CASGRGRVTDTQYF
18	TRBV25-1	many	CASSESLEQGGWRETQYF
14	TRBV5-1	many	CASSTSGASYEQYF
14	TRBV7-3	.	CASSPRGSYNEQFF
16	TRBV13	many	CASSLRTSGNTGELFF
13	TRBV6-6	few	CASSYNSNYGYTF